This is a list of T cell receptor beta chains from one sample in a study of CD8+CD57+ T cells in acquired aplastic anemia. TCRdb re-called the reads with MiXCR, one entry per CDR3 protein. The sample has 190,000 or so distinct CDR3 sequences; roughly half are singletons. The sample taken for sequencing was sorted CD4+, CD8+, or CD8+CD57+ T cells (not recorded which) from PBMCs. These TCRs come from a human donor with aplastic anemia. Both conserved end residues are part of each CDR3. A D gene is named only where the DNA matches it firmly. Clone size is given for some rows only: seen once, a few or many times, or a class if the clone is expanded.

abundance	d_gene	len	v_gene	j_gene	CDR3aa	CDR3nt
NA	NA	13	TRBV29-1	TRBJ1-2	CSVEVTGTDGYTF	TGCAGCGTTGAAGTAACAGGGACGGATGGCTACACCTTC
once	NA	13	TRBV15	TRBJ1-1	CATSQGLDTEAFF	TGTGCCACCTCTCAGGGGCTGGACACTGAAGCTTTCTTT
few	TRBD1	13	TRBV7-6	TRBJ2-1	CASSPGQVNEQFF	TGTGCCAGCAGCCCTGGACAGGTCAATGAGCAGTTCTTC
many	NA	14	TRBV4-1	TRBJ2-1	CASSPIARLNEQFF	TGCGCCAGCAGCCCGATAGCTCGACTCAATGAGCAGTTCTTC
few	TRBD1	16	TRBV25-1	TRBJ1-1	CASRPPGQVVNTEAFF	TGTGCCAGCAGGCCCCCGGGACAGGTAGTGAACACTGAAGCTTTCTTT
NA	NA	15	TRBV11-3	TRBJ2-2	CASSGTQGPSGELFF	TGTGCCAGCAGCGGGACCCAGGGTCCCAGCGGGGAGCTGTTTTTT
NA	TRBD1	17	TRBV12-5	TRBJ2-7	CASGLPAGQGSAYEQYF	TGTGCTAGTGGTTTGCCAGCGGGACAGGGGTCTGCCTACGAGCAGTACTTC
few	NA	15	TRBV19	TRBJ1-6	CASNSERGWNSPLHF	TGTGCCAGTAACTCGGAAAGAGGATGGAATTCACCCCTCCACTTT
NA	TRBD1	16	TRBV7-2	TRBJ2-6	CASSTGEGTGANVLTF	TGTGCCAGCAGCACAGGGGAAGGGACTGGGGCCAACGTCCTGACTTTC
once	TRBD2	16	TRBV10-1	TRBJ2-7	CASSESTSGYPYEQYF	TGCGCCAGCAGTGAGTCAACTAGCGGGTACCCCTACGAGCAGTACTTC
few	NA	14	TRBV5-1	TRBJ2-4	CASRQQGAKNIQYF	TGCGCCAGCAGACAACAGGGTGCCAAAAACATTCAGTACTTC
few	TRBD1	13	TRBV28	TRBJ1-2	CASRMGQFYGYTF	TGTGCCAGCAGAATGGGACAGTTCTATGGCTACACCTTC
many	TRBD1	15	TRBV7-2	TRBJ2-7	CASSSDTGAYYEQYF	TGTGCCAGCAGTTCCGATACAGGGGCCTACTACGAGCAGTACTTC
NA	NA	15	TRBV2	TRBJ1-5	CASSESRALNQPQHF	TGTGCCAGCAGTGAAAGCAGGGCCCTCAATCAGCCCCAGCATTTT
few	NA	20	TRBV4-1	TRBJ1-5	CASSQDWVSGRKYSNQPQHF	TGCGCCAGCAGCCAAGATTGGGTGAGCGGCAGAAAATATAGCAATCAGCCCCAGCATTTT
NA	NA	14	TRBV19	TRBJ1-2	CASSPLGRNYGYTF	TGTGCCAGTAGCCCCCTGGGCAGGAACTATGGCTACACCTTC
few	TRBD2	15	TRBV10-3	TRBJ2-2	CAINYRGGKTGELFF	TGTGCCATCAACTACCGCGGGGGGAAGACCGGGGAGCTGTTTTTT
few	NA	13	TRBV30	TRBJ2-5	CAWSGGREETQYF	TGTGCCTGGAGTGGGGGGCGTGAAGAGACCCAGTACTTC
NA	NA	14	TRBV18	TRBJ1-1	CASSPPNSNTEAFF	TGTGCCAGCTCACCACCGAACTCCAACACTGAAGCTTTCTTT
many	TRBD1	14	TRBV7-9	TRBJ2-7	CASSLGGTGDEQYF	TGTGCCAGCAGCTTAGGGGGGACAGGGGACGAGCAGTACTTC
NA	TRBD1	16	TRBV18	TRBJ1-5	CASSPRGDRGRQPQHF	TGTGCCAGCTCACCCAGGGGGGACAGGGGAAGACAGCCCCAGCATTTT
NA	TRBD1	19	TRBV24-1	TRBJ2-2	CATSALEKTGTGVTGELFF	TGTGCCACCAGTGCCCTGGAAAAAACCGGGACAGGGGTTACCGGGGAGCTGTTTTTT
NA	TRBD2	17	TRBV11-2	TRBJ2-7	CASSLLGGRAYSYEQYF	TGTGCCAGCAGCTTACTTGGCGGGAGGGCCTATAGTTACGAGCAGTACTTC
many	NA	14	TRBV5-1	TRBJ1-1	CASSPNTVNTEAFF	TGCGCCAGCAGCCCGAATACCGTGAACACTGAAGCTTTCTTT
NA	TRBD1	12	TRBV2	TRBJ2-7	CATPGQGGEQYF	TGTGCCACGCCGGGACAGGGGGGCGAGCAGTACTTC
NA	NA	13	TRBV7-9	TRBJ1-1	CASSIGGNTEAFF	TGTGCCAGCAGCATCGGTGGGAACACTGAAGCTTTCTTT
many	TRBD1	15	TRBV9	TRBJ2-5	CASSVDGTGGETQYF	TGTGCCAGCAGCGTAGACGGGACAGGGGGAGAGACCCAGTACTTC
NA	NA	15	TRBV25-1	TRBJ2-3	CASSGSSSRADTQYF	TGTGCCAGCAGTGGATCTTCTAGTAGGGCAGATACGCAGTATTTT
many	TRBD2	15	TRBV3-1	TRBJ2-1	CASSLGLAGGNEQFF	TGTGCCAGCAGCCTTGGACTAGCGGGAGGCAATGAGCAGTTCTTC
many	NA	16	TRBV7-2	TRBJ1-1	CASSREGLVPNTEAFF	TGTGCCAGCAGCCGAGAGGGCCTTGTACCCAACACTGAAGCTTTCTTT
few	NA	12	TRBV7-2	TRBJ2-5	CASSGDSETQYF	TGTGCCAGCAGTGGGGACTCGGAGACCCAGTACTTC
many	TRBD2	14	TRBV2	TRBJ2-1	CASSERLAINEQFF	TGTGCCAGCAGTGAAAGACTAGCGATCAATGAGCAGTTCTTC
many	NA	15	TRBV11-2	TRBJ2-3	CASSLNPQGSDTQYF	TGTGCCAGCAGCTTAAACCCACAGGGTTCAGATACGCAGTATTTT
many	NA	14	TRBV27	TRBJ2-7	CASSLADRTYEQYF	TGTGCCAGCAGTTTAGCCGACAGAACCTACGAGCAGTACTTC
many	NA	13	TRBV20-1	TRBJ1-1	CSARRQDNTEAFF	TGCAGTGCTAGGCGGCAGGACAACACTGAAGCTTTCTTT
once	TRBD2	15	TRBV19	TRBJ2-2	CASSTGTTHTGELFF	TGTGCCAGTAGTACGGGGACTACCCACACCGGGGAGCTGTTTTTT
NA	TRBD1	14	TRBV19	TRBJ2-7	CASSTTGGAYEQYF	TGTGCCAGTAGTACCACAGGGGGCGCCTACGAGCAGTACTTC
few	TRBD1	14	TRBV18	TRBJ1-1	CASSPAGGNTEAFF	TGTGCCAGCTCACCAGCAGGGGGCAACACTGAAGCTTTCTTT
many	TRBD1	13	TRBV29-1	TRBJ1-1	CSVDTGDRTEAFF	TGCAGCGTGGATACAGGGGATAGGACTGAAGCTTTCTTT
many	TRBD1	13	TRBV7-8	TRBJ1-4	CASSGTVNEKLFF	TGTGCCAGCAGCGGGACAGTAAATGAAAAACTGTTTTTT
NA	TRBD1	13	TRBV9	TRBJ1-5	CASRDRADQPQHF	TGTGCCAGCCGGGACAGGGCGGATCAGCCCCAGCATTTT
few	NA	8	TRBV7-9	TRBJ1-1	CASSFPFF	TGTGCCAGCAGCTTTCCTTTCTTT
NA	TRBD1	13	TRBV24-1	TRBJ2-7	CATSDQGAYEQYF	TGTGCCACCAGTGATCAGGGGGCCTACGAGCAGTACTTC
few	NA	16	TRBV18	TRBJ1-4	CASSPTIHRADEKLFF	TGTGCCAGCTCACCCACGATTCATCGGGCAGATGAAAAACTGTTTTTT
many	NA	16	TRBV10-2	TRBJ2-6	CASSPAVGSGANVLTF	TGCGCCAGCAGTCCGGCGGTGGGTTCTGGGGCCAACGTCCTGACTTTC
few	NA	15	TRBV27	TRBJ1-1	CASSLDLGGGTEAFF	TGTGCCAGCAGTTTGGACTTAGGGGGTGGCACTGAAGCTTTCTTT